This paragraph covers one TCR beta chain sequence. The antigen is undetermined. This sample was taken from a study of cytotoxic CD8 clonotypes in ibrutinib-treated CLL. Study-wide context: On average, each sample had 255,043 productive templates and approximately 89,000 productive rearrangements.

Clones were sequenced by immunoSEQ multiplex PCR, and TCRdb holds only the in-frame ones, with some missing. Of about 200,000 clones in the sample, 75% to 80% were seen once. General observations from the study: Clonotypes that were public were uncommon, and they contracted or stayed stable on treatment.

TCR beta libraries used 1.5 to 2 micrograms of DNA from cryopreserved PBMCs. The CDR3 totals 15 residues. The germline CDR1 and CDR2 sequences are LNHDA and SQIVND (reference sequence). With 10 bases removed from V and 3 bases from J, the gap between germline ends came to 22 bases. V usage is TRBV19 and J usage is TRBJ2-7; weak D call: TRBD2 (6 bases). This TCR was recovered from a human donor with chronic lymphocytic leukemia. The source was PBMCs, collected after 12 months of ibrutinib treatment. As DNA, the CDR3 is TGTGCCACCGCGGGAAGCGGAGGAGGAAACTACGAGCAGTACTTC. It encodes CATAGSGGGNYEQYF.